This TCR beta chain was observed in a study of blood T cell repertoires in COVID-19. Study context: Material from acute and convalescent COVID-19 was sourced from the United States, Italy and Spain. In each case, the material was cDNA or gDNA derived from T cells, B-cell-depleted T cells, or PBMCs.

The authors' processing: It was from reference gene primer amplification that nucleated cell counts were estimated. Measured with immunoSEQ multiplex PCR; TCRdb has only the in-frame clones, and not every one. From that table come the V and J calls and clone size; the DNA was used to work out D and trimming. In the table there are almost 300,000 clones, approximately 86% of which are singletons. V dropped 6 bases and J dropped 5; count of bases not matched to a gene: 10. Germline-derived CDR1 and CDR2 are ENHRY and SYGVKD. The CDR3 has 17 residues. The V and J genes are TRBV10-3 and TRBJ2-5, with 15 nucleotides matching TRBD2. The material sequenced was peripheral blood. The source of this sequence is a man between 65 and 79 years old with acute or convalescent COVID-19. The CDR3 nucleotides are TGTGCCATCAGCGGGACTAGCGGGGGGATTTCAGGGGAGACCCAGTACTTC. Encoded protein: CAISGTSGGISGETQYF.